The following is a T cell receptor (beta chain) sequence with its context. Noted treatment: 15 to 20 received Ad26.COV2.S at low or high dose, single or two shots; several received placebo; per-sample allocation not given. Sample collection was performed on day 63 after the first vaccine or placebo injection. The CDR3 is made up of 14 amino acids. CDR1 MDHEN and CDR2 SYDVKM come from the germline V gene. V lost 6 bases to trimming and J lost 6 bases, with 17 bases between them. Data came from immunoSEQ multiplex PCR; TCRdb stores just in-frame clones and leaves some out. The table has approximately 240,000 clones, around nine tenths seen once. The data are from a study of Ad26.COV2.S vaccination and SARS-CoV-2 variants.

This chain joins TRBV28 and TRBJ1-1; perhaps TRBD1 as D (6 bases). The specimen was peripheral blood, collected in a trial of Ad26.COV2.S vaccine versus placebo. This receptor was taken from a person aged 18-65 years who received the Ad26.COV2.S COVID-19 vaccine or a placebo. The CDR3 loop is CASSNRAGRSEAFF. The CDR3, as DNA: TGTGCCAGCAGCAACAGGGCGGGAAGGTCTGAAGCTTTCTTT.